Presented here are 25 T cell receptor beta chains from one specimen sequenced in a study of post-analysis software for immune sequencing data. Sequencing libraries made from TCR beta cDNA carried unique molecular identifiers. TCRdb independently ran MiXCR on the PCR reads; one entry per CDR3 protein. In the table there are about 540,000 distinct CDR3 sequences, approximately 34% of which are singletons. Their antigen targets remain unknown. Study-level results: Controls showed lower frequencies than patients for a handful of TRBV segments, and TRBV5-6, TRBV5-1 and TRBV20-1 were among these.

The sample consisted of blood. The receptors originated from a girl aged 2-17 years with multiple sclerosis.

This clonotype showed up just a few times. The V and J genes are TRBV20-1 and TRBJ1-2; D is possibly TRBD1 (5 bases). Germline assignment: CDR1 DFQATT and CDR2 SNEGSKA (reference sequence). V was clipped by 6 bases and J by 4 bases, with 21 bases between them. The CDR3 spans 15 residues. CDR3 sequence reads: CSAAPSGPFLYGYTF. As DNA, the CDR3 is TGCAGTGCAGCGCCGTCAGGGCCATTCCTCTATGGCTACACCTTC.

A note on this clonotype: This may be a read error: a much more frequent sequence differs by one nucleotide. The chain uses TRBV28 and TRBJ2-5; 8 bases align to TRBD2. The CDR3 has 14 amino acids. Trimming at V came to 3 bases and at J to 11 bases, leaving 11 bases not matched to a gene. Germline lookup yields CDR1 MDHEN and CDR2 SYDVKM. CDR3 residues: CASSLIGGDHEQYF. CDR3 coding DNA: TGTGCCAGCAGTTTGATCGGGGGGGACCATGAGCAGTACTTC.

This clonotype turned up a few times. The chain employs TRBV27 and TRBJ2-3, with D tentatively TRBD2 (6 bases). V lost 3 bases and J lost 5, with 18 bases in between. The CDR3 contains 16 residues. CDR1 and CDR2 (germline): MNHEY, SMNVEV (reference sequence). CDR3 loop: CASSFGRGAFKDTQYF. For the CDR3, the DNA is TGTGCCAGCAGTTTTGGTCGCGGGGCGTTTAAAGATACGCAGTATTTT.

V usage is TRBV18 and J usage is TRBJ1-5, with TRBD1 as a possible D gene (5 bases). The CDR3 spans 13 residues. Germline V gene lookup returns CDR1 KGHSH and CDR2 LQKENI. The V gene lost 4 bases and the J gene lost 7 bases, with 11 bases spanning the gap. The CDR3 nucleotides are TGTGCCAGCTCACGGGGCGTAAAGCAGCCCCAGCATTTT. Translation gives CASSRGVKQPQHF.

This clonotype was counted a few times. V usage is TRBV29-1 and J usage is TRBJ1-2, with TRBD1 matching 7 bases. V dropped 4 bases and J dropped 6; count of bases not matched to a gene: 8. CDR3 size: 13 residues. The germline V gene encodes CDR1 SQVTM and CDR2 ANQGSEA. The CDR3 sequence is CSVGGPTGNGYTF. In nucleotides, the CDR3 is TGCAGCGTTGGAGGTCCGACAGGGAATGGCTACACCTTC.

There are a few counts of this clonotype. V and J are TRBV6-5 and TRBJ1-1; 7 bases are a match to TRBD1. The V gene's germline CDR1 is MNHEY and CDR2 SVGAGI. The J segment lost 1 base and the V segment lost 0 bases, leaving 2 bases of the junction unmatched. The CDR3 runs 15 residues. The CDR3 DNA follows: TGTGCCAGCAGTTACTCGAGACAGGGGAACACTGAAGCTTTCTTT. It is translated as CASSYSRQGNTEAFF.

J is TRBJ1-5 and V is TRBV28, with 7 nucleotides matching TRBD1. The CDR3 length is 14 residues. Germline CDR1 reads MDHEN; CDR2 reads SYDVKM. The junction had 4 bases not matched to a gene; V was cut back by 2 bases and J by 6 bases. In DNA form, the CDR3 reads TGTGCCAGCAGTTTACAGGGGGAGGGTCAGCCCCAGCATTTT. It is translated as CASSLQGEGQPQHF.

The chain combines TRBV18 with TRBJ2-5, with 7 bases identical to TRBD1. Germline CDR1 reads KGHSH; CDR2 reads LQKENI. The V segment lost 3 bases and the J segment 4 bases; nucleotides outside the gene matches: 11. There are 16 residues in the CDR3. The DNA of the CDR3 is TGTGCCAGCTCACCCGTGGGACAGAGGTCTGGAGAGACCCAGTACTTC. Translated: CASSPVGQRSGETQYF.

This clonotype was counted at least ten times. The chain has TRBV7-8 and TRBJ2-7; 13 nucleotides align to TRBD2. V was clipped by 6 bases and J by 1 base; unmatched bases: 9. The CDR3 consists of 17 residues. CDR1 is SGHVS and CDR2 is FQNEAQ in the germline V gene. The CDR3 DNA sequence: TGTGCCAGCAGTGTGACTAGCGGGGGGTCCGAATCCTACGAGCAGTACTTC. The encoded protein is CASSVTSGGSESYEQYF.

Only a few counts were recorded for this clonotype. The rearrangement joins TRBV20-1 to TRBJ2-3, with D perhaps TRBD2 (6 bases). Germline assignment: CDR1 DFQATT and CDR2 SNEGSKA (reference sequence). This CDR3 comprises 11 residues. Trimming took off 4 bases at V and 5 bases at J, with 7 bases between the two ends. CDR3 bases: TGCAGTGCTATTAGCGGAGATACGCAGTATTTT. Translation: CSAISGDTQYF.

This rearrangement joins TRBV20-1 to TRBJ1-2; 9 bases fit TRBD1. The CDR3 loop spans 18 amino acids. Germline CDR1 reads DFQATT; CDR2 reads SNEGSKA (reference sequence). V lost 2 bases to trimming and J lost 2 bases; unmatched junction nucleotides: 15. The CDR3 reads CSARQTGGERGSNYGYTF. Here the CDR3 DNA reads TGCAGTGCTAGACAAACAGGGGGCGAAAGGGGTTCGAACTATGGCTACACCTTC.

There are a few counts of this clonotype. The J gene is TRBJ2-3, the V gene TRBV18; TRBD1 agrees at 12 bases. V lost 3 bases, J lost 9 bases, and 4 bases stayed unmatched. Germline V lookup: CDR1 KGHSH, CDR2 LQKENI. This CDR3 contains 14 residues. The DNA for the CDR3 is TGTGCCAGCTCACCCCCGGGACAGGGGGCGACGCAGTATTTT. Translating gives CASSPPGQGATQYF.

The CDR3 protein is CASSESKVAGGADTQYF. In DNA form, the CDR3 reads TGCGCCAGCAGTGAGTCGAAAGTAGCGGGGGGGGCAGATACGCAGTATTTT. This chain links TRBV10-2 with TRBJ2-3; 11 bases map to TRBD2. This CDR3 is built from 17 residues. Germline CDR1 and CDR2: WSHSY and SAAADI. Unmatched junction bases numbered 6, after V lost 0 bases and J lost 4 bases.

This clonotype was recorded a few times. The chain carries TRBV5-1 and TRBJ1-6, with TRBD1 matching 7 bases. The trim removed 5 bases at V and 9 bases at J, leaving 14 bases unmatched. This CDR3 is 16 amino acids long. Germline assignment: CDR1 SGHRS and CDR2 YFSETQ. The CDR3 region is CASSPGERQGGSPLHF. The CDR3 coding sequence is TGCGCCAGCAGTCCAGGGGAGCGGCAGGGGGGTTCACCCCTCCACTTT. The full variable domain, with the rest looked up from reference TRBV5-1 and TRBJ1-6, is KAGVTQTPRYLIKTRGQQVTLSCSPISGHRSVSWYQQTPGQGLQFLFEYFSETQRNKGNFPGRFSGRQFSNSRSEMNVSTLELGDSALYLCASSPGERQGGSPLHFGNGTRLTVT.

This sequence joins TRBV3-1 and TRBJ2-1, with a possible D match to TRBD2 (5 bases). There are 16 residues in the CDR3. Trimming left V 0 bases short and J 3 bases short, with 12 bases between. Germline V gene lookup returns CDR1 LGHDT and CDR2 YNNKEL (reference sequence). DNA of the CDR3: TGTGCCAGCAGCCAAGATCTCGGACTCTACTACAATGAGCAGTTCTTC. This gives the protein CASSQDLGLYYNEQFF.

The CDR3 DNA reads as TGTGCCATCAGCACCGGGACAGCCTTTAACTATGGCTACACCTTC. This encodes CAISTGTAFNYGYTF. V and J are TRBV10-3 and TRBJ1-2, with TRBD1 matching 7 bases. CDR1 and CDR2 from the germline V gene are ENHRY and SYGVKD. There are 15 residues in the CDR3. V dropped 6 bases and J dropped 1; count of bases not matched to a gene: 8.

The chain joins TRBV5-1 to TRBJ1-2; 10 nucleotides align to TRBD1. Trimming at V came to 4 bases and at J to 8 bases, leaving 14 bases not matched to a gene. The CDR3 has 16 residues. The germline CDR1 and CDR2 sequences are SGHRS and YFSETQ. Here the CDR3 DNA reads TGCGCCAGCAGCCCACCGGGACAGGGGATCGTGGAAGGCTACACCTTC. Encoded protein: CASSPPGQGIVEGYTF.

DNA of the CDR3: TGTGCCAGCAGCTTTCGCAGGGAGCAGTTCTTC. It yields the protein CASSFRREQFF. The gene calls are TRBV7-8 and TRBJ2-1, with D uncertain. The CDR3 has 11 residues. Germline CDR1 reads SGHVS; CDR2 reads FQNEAQ. V was pared by 3 bases and J by 10 bases, with 7 bases between. The entire variable domain, with the rest obtained from reference TRBV7-8 and TRBJ2-1, is as follows: GAGVSQSPRYKVAKRGQDVALRCDPISGHVSLFWYQQALGQGPEFLTYFQNEAQLDKSGLPSDRFFAERPEGSVSTLKIQRTQQEDSAVYLCASSFRREQFFGPGTRLTVL.

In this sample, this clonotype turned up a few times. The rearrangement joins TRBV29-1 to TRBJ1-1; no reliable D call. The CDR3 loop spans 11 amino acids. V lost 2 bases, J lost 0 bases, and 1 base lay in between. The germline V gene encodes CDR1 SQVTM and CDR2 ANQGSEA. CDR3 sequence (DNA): TGCAGCGTTGAAATGAACACTGAAGCTTTCTTT. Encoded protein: CSVEMNTEAFF.

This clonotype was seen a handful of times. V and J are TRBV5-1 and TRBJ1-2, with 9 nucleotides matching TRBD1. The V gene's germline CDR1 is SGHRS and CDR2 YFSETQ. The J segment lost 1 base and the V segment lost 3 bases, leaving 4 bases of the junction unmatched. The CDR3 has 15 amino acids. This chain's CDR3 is CASSSRTGVNYGYTF. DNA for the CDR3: TGCGCCAGCAGCTCCCGGACAGGGGTTAACTATGGCTACACCTTC.

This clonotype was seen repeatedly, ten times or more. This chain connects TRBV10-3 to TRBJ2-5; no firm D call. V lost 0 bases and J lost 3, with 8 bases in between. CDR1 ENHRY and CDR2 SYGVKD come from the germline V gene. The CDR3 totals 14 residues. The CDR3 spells CAISESQTEETQYF. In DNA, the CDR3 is TGTGCCATCAGTGAGTCCCAGACGGAAGAGACCCAGTACTTC.

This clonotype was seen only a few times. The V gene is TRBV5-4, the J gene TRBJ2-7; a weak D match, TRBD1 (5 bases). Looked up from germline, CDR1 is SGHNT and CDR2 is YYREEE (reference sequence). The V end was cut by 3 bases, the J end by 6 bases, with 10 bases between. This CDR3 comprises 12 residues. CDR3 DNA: TGTGCCAGCAGCTCAAACCAGGGCGAGCAGTACTTC. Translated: CASSSNQGEQYF.

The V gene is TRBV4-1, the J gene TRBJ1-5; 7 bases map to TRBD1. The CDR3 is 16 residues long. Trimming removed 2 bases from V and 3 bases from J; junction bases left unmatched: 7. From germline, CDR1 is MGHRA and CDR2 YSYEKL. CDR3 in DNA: TGCGCCAGCAGCCAACCTGAAGGGGGCTACAATCAGCCCCAGCATTTT. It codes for CASSQPEGGYNQPQHF.

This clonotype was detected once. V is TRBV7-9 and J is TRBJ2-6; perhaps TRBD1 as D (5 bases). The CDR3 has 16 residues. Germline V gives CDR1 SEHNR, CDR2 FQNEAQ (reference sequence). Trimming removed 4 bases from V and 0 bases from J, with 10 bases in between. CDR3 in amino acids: CASSSFQGSGANVLTF. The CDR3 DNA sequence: TGTGCCAGCAGCTCATTTCAGGGCTCTGGGGCCAACGTCCTGACTTTC.

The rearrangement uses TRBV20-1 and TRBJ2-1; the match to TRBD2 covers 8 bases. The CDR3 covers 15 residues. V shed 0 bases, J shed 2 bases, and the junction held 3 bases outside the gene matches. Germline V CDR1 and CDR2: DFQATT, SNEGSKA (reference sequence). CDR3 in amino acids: CSARDLSGAYNEQFF. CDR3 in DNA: TGCAGTGCTAGAGATCTTAGCGGGGCCTACAATGAGCAGTTCTTC.